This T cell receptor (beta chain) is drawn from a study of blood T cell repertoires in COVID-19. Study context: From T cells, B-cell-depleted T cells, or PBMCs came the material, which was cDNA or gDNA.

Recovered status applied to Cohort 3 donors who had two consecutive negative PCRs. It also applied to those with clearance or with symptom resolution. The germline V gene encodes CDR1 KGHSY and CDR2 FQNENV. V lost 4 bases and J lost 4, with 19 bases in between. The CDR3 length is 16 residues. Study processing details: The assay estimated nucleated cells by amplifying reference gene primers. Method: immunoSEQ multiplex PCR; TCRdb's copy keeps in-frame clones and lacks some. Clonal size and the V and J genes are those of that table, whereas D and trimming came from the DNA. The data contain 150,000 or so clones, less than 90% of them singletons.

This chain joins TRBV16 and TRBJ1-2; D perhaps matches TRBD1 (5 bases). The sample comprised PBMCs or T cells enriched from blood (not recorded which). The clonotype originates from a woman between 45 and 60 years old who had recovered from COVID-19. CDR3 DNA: TGTGCCAGCAGCCCACTCCAGGACATCCCACCCTATGGCTACACCTTC. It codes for CASSPLQDIPPYGYTF.